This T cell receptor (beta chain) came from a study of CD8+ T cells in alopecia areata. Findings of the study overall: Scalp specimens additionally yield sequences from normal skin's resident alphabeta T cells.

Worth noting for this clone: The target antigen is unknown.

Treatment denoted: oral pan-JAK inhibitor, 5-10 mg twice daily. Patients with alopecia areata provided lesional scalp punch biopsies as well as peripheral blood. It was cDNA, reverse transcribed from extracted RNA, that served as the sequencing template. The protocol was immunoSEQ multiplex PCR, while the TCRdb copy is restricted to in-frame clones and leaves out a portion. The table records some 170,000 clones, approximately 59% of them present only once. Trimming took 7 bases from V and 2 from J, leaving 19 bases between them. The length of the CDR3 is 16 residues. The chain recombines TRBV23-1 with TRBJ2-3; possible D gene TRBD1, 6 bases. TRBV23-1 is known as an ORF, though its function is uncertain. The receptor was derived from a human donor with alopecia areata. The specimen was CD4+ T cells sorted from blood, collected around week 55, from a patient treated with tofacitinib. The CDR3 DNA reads TGCGCCAGCACCCAGGGGCACCGTGGTCACACAGATACGCAGTATTTT. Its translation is CASTQGHRGHTDTQYF.